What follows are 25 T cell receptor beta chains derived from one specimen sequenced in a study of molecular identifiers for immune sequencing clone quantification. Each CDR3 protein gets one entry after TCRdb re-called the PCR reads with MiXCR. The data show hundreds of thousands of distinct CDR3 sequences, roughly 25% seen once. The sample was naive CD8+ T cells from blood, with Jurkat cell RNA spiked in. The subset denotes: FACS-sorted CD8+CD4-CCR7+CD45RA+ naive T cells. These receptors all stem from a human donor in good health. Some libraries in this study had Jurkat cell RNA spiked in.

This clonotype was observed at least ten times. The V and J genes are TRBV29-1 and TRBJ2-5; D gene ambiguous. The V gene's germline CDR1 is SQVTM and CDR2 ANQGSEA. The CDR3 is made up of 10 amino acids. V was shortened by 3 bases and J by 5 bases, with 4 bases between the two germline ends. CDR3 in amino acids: CSVDGETQYF. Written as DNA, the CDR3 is TGCAGCGTTGATGGTGAGACCCAGTACTTC.

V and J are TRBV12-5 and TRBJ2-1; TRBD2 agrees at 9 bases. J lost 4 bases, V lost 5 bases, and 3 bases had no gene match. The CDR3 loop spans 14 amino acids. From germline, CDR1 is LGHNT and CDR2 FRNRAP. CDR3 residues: CASGRTSAYNEQFF. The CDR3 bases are TGTGCTAGTGGTAGGACTAGCGCTTACAATGAGCAGTTCTTC.

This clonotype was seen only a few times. CDR3 sequence reads: CASSETSGFTDTQYF. The CDR3, as DNA: TGTGCCAGCAGCGAGACTAGCGGATTCACAGATACGCAGTATTTT. The genes are TRBV11-2 and TRBJ2-3; the match to TRBD2 covers 9 bases. V was pared by 5 bases and J by 2 bases, with 5 bases of the junction left unmatched. The CDR3 is 15 amino acids. Germline values: CDR1 SGHAT, CDR2 FQNNGV.

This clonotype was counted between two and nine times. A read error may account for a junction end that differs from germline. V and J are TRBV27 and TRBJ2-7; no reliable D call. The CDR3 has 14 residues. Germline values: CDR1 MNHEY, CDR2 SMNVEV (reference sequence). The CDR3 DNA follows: TGTGCCAGCAGTTCCCCGGGCCTATCCCTGCAGCAGTGCTTC. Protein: CASSSPGLSLQQCF.

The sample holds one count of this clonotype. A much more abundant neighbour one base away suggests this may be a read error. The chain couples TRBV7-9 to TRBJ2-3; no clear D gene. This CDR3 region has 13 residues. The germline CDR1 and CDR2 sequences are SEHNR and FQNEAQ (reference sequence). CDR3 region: CASRLPDTDTQYF. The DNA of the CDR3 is TGTGCCAGCCGCTTACCTGACACAGATACGCAGTATTTT.

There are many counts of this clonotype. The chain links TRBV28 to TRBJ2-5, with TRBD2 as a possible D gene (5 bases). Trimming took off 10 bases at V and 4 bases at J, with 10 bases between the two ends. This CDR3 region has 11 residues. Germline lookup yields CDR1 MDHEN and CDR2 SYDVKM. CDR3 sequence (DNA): TGTGCCACCAACGAGGGAGAGACCCAGTACTTC. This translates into CATNEGETQYF.

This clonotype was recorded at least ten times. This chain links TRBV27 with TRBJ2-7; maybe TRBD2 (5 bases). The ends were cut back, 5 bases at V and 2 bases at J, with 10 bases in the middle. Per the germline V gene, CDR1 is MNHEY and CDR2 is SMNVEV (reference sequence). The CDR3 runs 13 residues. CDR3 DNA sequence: TGTGCCAGCAGTCCGGGATCAACCTACGAGCAGTACTTC. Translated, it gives CASSPGSTYEQYF.

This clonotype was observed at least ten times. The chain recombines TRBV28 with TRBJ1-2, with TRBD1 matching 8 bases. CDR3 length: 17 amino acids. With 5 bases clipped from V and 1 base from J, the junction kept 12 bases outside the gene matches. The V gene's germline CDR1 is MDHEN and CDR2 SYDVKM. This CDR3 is CASSPPGRGQSNYGYTF. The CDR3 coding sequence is TGTGCCAGCAGTCCCCCGGGCAGGGGGCAAAGTAACTATGGCTACACCTTC.

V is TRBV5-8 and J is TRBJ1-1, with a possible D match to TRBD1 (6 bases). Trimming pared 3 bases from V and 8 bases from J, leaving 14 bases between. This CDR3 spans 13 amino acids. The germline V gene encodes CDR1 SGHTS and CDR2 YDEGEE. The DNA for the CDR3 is TGTGCCAGCAGCTGTCAGGGGTGTCTGGAAGCTTTCTTT. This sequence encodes CASSCQGCLEAFF.

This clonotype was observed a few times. Here the CDR3 DNA reads TGTGCCAGCAGCTTAGGGCCAGGCGATGCCTCCTCCTACAATGAGCAGTTCTTC. This codes for CASSLGPGDASSYNEQFF. J is TRBJ2-1 and V is TRBV7-8, with D hard to call. Germline V gene lookup returns CDR1 SGHVS and CDR2 FQNEAQ. Trimming removed 1 base at V and 0 bases at J, with 16 bases between. CDR3 length equals 18 residues.

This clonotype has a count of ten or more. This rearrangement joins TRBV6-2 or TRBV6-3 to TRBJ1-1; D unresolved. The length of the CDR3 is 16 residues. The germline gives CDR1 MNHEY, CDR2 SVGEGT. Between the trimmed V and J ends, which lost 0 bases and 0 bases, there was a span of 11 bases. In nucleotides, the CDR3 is TGTGCCAGCAGTTACTCGAGGGCAGACCTGAACACTGAAGCTTTCTTT. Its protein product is CASSYSRADLNTEAFF.

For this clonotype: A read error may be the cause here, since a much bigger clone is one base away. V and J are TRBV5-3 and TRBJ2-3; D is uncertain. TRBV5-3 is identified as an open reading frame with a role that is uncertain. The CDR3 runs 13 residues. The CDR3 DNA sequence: TGTGCCAGCAGCCCCTTAAGCACAGATAAGCAGTATTTT. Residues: CASSPLSTDKQYF.

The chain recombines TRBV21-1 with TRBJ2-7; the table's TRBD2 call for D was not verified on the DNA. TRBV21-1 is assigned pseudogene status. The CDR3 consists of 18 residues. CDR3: CASSKVRTSGVSSYEQYF. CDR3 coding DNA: TGTGCCAGCAGCAAAGTCCGAACTAGCGGGGTAAGCTCCTACGAGCAGTACTTC.

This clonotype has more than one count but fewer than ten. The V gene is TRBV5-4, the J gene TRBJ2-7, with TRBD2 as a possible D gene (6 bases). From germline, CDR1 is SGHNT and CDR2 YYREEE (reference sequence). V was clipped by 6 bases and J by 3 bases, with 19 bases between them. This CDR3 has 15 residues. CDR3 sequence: CASTRGWEDGYEQYF. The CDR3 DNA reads TGTGCCAGCACTCGGGGCTGGGAGGATGGCTACGAGCAGTACTTC. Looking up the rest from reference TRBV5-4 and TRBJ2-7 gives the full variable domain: ETGVTQSPTHLIKTRGQQVTLRCSSQSGHNTVSWYQQALGQGPQFIFQYYREEENGRGNFPPRFSGLQFPNYSSELNVNALELDDSALYLCASTRGWEDGYEQYFGPGTRLTVT.

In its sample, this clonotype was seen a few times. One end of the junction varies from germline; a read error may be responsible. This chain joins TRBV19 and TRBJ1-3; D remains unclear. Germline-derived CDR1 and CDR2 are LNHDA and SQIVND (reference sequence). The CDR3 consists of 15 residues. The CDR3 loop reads CAGRPASFSGNTIYF. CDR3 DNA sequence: TGTGCCGGTAGGCCCGCAAGCTTCTCTGGAAACACCATATATTTT.

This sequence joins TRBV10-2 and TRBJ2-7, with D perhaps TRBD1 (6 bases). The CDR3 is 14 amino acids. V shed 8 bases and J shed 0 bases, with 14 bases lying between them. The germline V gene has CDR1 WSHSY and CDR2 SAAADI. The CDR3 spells CASAPTGLSYEQYF. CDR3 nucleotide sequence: TGCGCCAGCGCTCCGACAGGACTCTCCTACGAGCAGTACTTC.

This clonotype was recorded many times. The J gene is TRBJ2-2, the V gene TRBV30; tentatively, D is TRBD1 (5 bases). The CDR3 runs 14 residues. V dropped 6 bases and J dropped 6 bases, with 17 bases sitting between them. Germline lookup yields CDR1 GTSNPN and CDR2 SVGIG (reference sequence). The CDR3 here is CACPNTQGSGELFF. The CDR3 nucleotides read TGTGCCTGCCCCAATACCCAGGGATCCGGGGAGCTGTTTTTT.

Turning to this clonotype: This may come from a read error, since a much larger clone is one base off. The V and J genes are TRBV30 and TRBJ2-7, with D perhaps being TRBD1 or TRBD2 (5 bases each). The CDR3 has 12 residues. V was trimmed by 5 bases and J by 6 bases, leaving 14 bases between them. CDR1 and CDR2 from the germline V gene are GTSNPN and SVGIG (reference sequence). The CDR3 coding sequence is TGTGCCTGGGATCCCCAGAGGGGCGAGCAGTACTTC. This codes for CAWDPQRGEQYF.

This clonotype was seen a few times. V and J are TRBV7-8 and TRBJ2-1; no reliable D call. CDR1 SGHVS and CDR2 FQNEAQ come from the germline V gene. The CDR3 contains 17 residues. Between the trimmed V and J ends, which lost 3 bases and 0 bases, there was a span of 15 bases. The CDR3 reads CASSFLGAKSSYNEQFF. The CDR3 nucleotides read TGTGCCAGCAGCTTTCTTGGCGCGAAGAGCTCCTACAATGAGCAGTTCTTC.

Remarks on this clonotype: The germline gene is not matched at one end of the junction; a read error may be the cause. CDR3 amino acids: CASSSGDHSGNTIYF. Written as DNA, the CDR3 is TGTGCCAGCAGCTCAGGGGACCACTCTGGAAACACCATATATTTT. J is TRBJ1-3 and V is TRBV5-3; the D gene is possibly TRBD1 (6 bases). TRBV5-3 is filed as an ORF, its function uncertain. CDR3 size: 15 residues.

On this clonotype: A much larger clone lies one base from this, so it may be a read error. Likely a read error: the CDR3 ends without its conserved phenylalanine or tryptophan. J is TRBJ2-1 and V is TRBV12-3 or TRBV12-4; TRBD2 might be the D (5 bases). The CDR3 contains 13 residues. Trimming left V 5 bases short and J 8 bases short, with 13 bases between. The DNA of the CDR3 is TGTGCCAGCAGTCCCAATGGAGGCCATGAGCAGTTCTTA. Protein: CASSPNGGHEQFL.

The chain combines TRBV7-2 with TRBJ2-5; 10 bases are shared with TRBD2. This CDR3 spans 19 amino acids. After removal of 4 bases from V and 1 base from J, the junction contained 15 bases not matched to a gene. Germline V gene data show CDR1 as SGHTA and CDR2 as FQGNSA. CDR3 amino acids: CASSSAFKSGRAPQETQYF. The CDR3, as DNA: TGTGCCAGCAGCTCCGCCTTTAAAAGCGGGAGGGCACCCCAAGAGACCCAGTACTTC.

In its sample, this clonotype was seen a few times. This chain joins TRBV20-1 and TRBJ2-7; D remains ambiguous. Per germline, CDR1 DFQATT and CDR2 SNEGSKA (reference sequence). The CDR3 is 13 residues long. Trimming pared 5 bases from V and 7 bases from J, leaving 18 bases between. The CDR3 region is CSAWTGLLGEQYF. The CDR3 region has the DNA TGCAGTGCTTGGACCGGCCTTCTGGGAGAGCAGTACTTC.

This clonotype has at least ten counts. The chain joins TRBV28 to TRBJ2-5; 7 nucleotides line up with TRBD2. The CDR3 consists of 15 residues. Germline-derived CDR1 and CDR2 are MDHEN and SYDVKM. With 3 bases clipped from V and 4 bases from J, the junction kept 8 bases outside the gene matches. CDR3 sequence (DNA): TGTGCCAGCAGTTTCGGGGGTACTAGCGCAGAGACCCAGTACTTC. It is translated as CASSFGGTSAETQYF.

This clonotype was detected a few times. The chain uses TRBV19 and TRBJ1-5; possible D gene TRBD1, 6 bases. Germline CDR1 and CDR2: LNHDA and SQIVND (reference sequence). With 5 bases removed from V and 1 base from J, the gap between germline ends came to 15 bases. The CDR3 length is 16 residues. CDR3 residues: CASSPYRDLSNQPQHF. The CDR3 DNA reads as TGTGCCAGTAGTCCCTACAGGGACCTGAGCAATCAGCCCCAGCATTTT. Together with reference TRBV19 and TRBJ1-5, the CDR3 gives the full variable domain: DGGITQSPKYLFRKEGQNVTLSCEQNLNHDAMYWYRQDPGQGLRLIYYSQIVNDFQKGDIAEGYSVSREKKESFPLTVTSAQKNPTAFYLCASSPYRDLSNQPQHFGDGTRLSIL.